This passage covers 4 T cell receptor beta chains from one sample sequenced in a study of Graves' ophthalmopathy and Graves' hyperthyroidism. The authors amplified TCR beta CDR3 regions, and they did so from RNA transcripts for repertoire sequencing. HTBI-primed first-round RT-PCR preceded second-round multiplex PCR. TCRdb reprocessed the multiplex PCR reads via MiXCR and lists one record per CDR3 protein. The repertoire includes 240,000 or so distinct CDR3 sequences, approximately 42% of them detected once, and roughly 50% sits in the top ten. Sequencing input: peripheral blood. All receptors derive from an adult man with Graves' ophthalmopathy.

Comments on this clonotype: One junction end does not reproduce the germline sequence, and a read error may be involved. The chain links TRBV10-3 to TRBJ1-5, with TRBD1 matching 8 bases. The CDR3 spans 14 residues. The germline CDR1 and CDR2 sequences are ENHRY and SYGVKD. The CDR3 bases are TGTGCCAGCAGTTACCCAGGGGGCAGCCAGCCCCAGCATTTT. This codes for CASSYPGGSQPQHF.

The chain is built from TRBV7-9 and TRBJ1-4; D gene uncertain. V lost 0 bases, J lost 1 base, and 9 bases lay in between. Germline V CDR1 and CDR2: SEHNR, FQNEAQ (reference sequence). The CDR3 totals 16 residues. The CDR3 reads CASSLARGRTNEKLFF. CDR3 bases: TGTGCCAGCAGCTTAGCGCGAGGGCGAACTAATGAAAAACTGTTTTTT.

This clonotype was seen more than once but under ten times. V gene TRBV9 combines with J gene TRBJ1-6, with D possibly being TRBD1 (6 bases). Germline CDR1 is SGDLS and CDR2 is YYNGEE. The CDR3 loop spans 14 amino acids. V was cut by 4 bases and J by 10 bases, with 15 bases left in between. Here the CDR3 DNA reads TGTGCCAGCAGCCAACAGGGTCTGAGCTCACCCCTCCACTTT. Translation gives CASSQQGLSSPLHF.

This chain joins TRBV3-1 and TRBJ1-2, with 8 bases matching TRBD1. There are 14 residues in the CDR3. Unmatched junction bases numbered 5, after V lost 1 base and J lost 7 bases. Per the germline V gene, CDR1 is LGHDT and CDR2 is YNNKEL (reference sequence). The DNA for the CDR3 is TGTGCCAGCAGCCAAGCCGGACAGGGTCGTGGCTACACCTTC. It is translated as CASSQAGQGRGYTF.